These 20 T cell receptor beta chains were all obtained from the same sample, sequenced in a study of early T cells in non-severe SARS-CoV-2 infection. One entry per CDR3 protein results from TCRdb running MiXCR on the 5' RACE reads. Of roughly 50,000 distinct CDR3 sequences listed, around 6.4% are singletons. The material was whole blood, obtained at baseline. The source is an adult who was a healthcare worker with PCR-confirmed SARS-CoV-2 infection or an uninfected control (not recorded which).

The genes are TRBV27 and TRBJ1-1; possible D gene TRBD1, 6 bases. V lost 1 base and J lost 5, with 11 bases in between. This CDR3 region has 14 residues. Germline V CDR1 and CDR2: MNHEY, SMNVEV (reference sequence). CDR3 sequence: CASSLFSGETEAFF. In DNA, the CDR3 is TGTGCCAGCAGTTTATTTTCAGGGGAAACTGAAGCTTTCTTT.

This clonotype appeared many times. The chain is built from TRBV7-9 and TRBJ1-5, with a tentative D call TRBD1 (5 bases). CDR3 length: 14 residues. The germline V gene encodes CDR1 SEHNR and CDR2 FQNEAQ (reference sequence). Trimming took 11 bases from V and 0 from J, leaving 14 bases between them. CDR3 amino acids: CAVGGVGSNQPQHF. CDR3 DNA: TGTGCCGTTGGGGGTGTGGGTAGCAATCAGCCCCAGCATTTT.

This clonotype was detected many times. This rearrangement joins TRBV29-1 to TRBJ1-1, with D possibly being TRBD1 (5 bases). Germline V CDR1 and CDR2: SQVTM, ANQGSEA. The CDR3 sequence is 11 residues long. V lost 6 bases, J lost 1 base, and 6 bases lay in between. The CDR3 spells CSVQENTEAFF. The DNA of the CDR3 is TGCAGCGTACAGGAGAACACTGAAGCTTTCTTT. Full variable domain (rest looked up from reference TRBV29-1 and TRBJ1-1): SAVISQKPSRDICQRGTSLTIQCQVDSQVTMMFWYRQQPGQSLTLIATANQGSEATYESGFVIDKFPISRPNLTFSTLTVSNMSPEDSSIYLCSVQENTEAFFGQGTRLTVV.

In its sample, this clonotype was seen many times. The chain recombines TRBV7-8 with TRBJ1-4; no clear D. The CDR3 extends over 14 amino acids. The germline CDR1 and CDR2 sequences are SGHVS and FQNEAQ. Trimming stripped 3 bases from V and 7 bases from J, with 12 bases between. Here the CDR3 reads CASSFQGRSEKLFF. DNA for the CDR3: TGTGCCAGCAGCTTCCAAGGGAGGTCTGAAAAACTGTTTTTT.

Only a few counts were recorded for this clonotype. The V call is TRBV10-3, the J call TRBJ2-5; 7 bases are a match to TRBD2. This CDR3 region has 14 residues. Germline trimming cut 6 bases from V and 5 bases from J; bases unmatched to any gene: 9. The germline V gene encodes CDR1 ENHRY and CDR2 SYGVKD. The CDR3 DNA reads TGTGCCATCAGCTCGGGACTATCTGCGGAGACCCAGTACTTC. It codes for CAISSGLSAETQYF.

The genes are TRBV6-8 and TRBJ2-1, with 9 positions matching TRBD2. Trimming took 5 bases from V and 9 from J; bases not matched to a gene: 11. The CDR3 sequence is 15 residues long. CDR1 MNHGY and CDR2 SAAAGT come from the germline V gene. For the CDR3, the DNA is TGTGCCAGCAGTCCACTAGCGGGCCGTTCCGCTGAGCAGTTCTTC. Translating it yields CASSPLAGRSAEQFF.

This clonotype occurred many times. The chain carries TRBV6-1 and TRBJ1-5; 9 bases agree with TRBD1. This CDR3 region has 15 residues. The junction had 3 bases not matched to a gene; V was cut back by 5 bases and J by 1 base. Germline CDR1 and CDR2: MNHNS and SASEGT. CDR3 amino acids: CASSWDRVSNQPQHF. CDR3 nucleotides: TGTGCCAGCAGTTGGGACAGGGTGAGCAATCAGCCCCAGCATTTT.

This clonotype was found many times. This chain links TRBV20-1 with TRBJ2-3, with a tentative D call TRBD2 (6 bases). The CDR3 has 13 amino acids. The V gene's germline CDR1 is DFQATT and CDR2 SNEGSKA (reference sequence). V lost 5 bases, J lost 4 bases, and 13 bases lay in between. In DNA form, the CDR3 reads TGCAGTGCTCGGAGGATAGCGGCAGATACGCAGTATTTT. Its protein product is CSARRIAADTQYF.

This rearrangement joins TRBV25-1 to TRBJ2-2, with D perhaps matching TRBD1 (5 bases). Germline assignment: CDR1 MGHDK and CDR2 SYGVNS. CDR3 length: 13 amino acids. Trimming pared 2 bases from V and 7 bases from J, leaving 8 bases between. The CDR3 DNA reads as TGTGCCAGCAGTGAACAGGGCCTCGGGGAGCTGTTTTTT. Its translation is CASSEQGLGELFF.

This clonotype has a handful of counts. V and J are TRBV9 and TRBJ2-7, with TRBD2 identical over 10 bases. This CDR3 is built from 15 residues. The V gene end was trimmed by 0 bases and the J gene end by 6 bases; junction bases not matched to a gene: 6. Germline CDR1 SGDLS, CDR2 YYNGEE. In DNA form, the CDR3 reads TGTGCCAGCAGCGTAGGGGGAACTAGCGGGATCGAGCAGTACTTC. It specifies CASSVGGTSGIEQYF.

This clonotype was seen ten or more times. A junction end diverges from the germline sequence, so it may reflect a read error. The rearrangement joins TRBV9 to TRBJ2-5; 7 bases line up with TRBD1. CDR3 length: 14 residues. Germline CDR1 SGDLS, CDR2 YYNGEE. In DNA, the CDR3 is TGTGCCAGCAACGTAGGGACAGTGGGGGAGACCCAGTACTTC. Its protein product is CASNVGTVGETQYF.

The rearrangement links TRBV28 to TRBJ2-7; D may be TRBD1 or TRBD2 (5 bases each). Germline V gene data show CDR1 as MDHEN and CDR2 as SYDVKM. Trimming pared 8 bases from V and 2 bases from J, leaving 19 bases between. This CDR3 is built from 15 residues. The CDR3 DNA sequence: TGTGCCAGCGGACTTAGAGGGGTCCCGCCCTACGAGCAGTACTTC. This translates into CASGLRGVPPYEQYF. The full variable domain, rest sourced from reference TRBV28 and TRBJ2-7, is DVKVTQSSRYLVKRTGEKVFLECVQDMDHENMFWYRQDPGLGLRLIYFSYDVKMKEKGDIPEGYSVSREKKERFSLILESASTNQTSMYLCASGLRGVPPYEQYFGPGTRLTVT.

This clonotype was found many times. The chain is built from TRBV7-9 and TRBJ2-3; weak D call: TRBD2 (5 bases). The CDR3 is made up of 15 amino acids. Trimming removed 0 bases from V and 1 base from J, with 8 bases in between. Germline V CDR1 and CDR2: SEHNR, FQNEAQ (reference sequence). In DNA, the CDR3 is TGTGCCAGCAGCTTAGCGGGAGAGGGCACAGATACGCAGTATTTT. Translation gives CASSLAGEGTDTQYF.

This clonotype was seen at least ten times. V is TRBV7-9 and J is TRBJ2-7; 9 positions agree with TRBD1. Trimming took 1 base from V and 5 from J; bases not matched to a gene: 6. This CDR3 spans 15 amino acids. Germline V gene sequence: CDR1 SEHNR, CDR2 FQNEAQ (reference sequence). The CDR3 loop reads CASSLGGTGTDEQYF. The CDR3 nucleotides are TGTGCCAGCAGCTTAGGAGGGACAGGGACAGACGAGCAGTACTTC.

This clonotype has only a few counts. The chain couples TRBV19 to TRBJ2-3; TRBD1 matches 9 bases. Germline values: CDR1 LNHDA, CDR2 SQIVND (reference sequence). The junction had 17 bases not matched to a gene; V was cut back by 5 bases and J by 8 bases. CDR3 size: 17 residues. The CDR3 sequence: CASSPSPGQGSFGTQYF. The DNA of the CDR3 is TGTGCCAGTAGTCCCTCCCCGGGACAGGGCTCCTTTGGTACGCAGTATTTT.

This clonotype came up many times. The chain is built from TRBV12-3 or TRBV12-4 and TRBJ2-4, with 8 bases identical to TRBD1. V shed 5 bases and J 1 base; nucleotides not matched to a gene: 7. The CDR3 runs 16 residues. The CDR3 DNA sequence: TGTGCCAGCAGTCCCAACAGGGGGTCGGCCAAAAACATTCAGTACTTC. Its protein product is CASSPNRGSAKNIQYF.

This clonotype was counted many times. The chain couples TRBV25-1 to TRBJ2-7; D unresolved. CDR1 and CDR2 from the germline V gene are MGHDK and SYGVNS. The germline V and J ends were trimmed by 0 bases and 4 bases, with 1 base remaining between them. CDR3 length equals 11 residues. The CDR3 bases are TGTGCCAGCAGTGAATATTACGAGCAGTACTTC. Encoded protein: CASSEYYEQYF.

J is TRBJ1-4 and V is TRBV25-1; D unresolved. V lost 6 bases to trimming and J lost 8 bases, with 16 bases between them. In germline, CDR1 is MGHDK, CDR2 SYGVNS. CDR3 length: 14 amino acids. CDR3 loop: CASSSRKEEEKLFF. CDR3 in DNA: TGTGCCAGCAGCTCCAGGAAGGAGGAAGAAAAACTGTTTTTT. Variable domain in full (rest from reference TRBV25-1 and TRBJ1-4): EADIYQTPRYLVIGTGKKITLECSQTMGHDKMYWYQQDPGMELHLIHYSYGVNSTEKGDLSSESTVSRIRTEHFPLTLESARPSHTSQYLCASSSRKEEEKLFFGSGTQLSVL.

This clonotype was counted ten times or more. CDR3 sequence: CASSPGGLYNEQFF. DNA for the CDR3: TGTGCCAGCAGTCCCGGGGGACTTTACAATGAGCAGTTCTTC. This rearrangement joins TRBV12-3 or TRBV12-4 to TRBJ2-1; perhaps TRBD2 as D (6 bases). The V gene lost 5 bases and the J gene lost 4 bases, with 12 bases spanning the gap. This CDR3 is 14 amino acids long.

This clonotype showed up many times. This chain connects TRBV20-1 to TRBJ2-4; 7 positions agree with TRBD1. The CDR3 length is 20 residues. CDR1 DFQATT and CDR2 SNEGSKA come from the germline V gene (reference sequence). The J segment lost 0 bases and the V segment lost 5 bases, leaving 22 bases of the junction unmatched. The CDR3 region is CSAPPALGGNKKVAKNIQYF. CDR3 sequence (DNA): TGCAGTGCTCCCCCGGCCCTAGGGGGCAACAAGAAGGTAGCCAAAAACATTCAGTACTTC.